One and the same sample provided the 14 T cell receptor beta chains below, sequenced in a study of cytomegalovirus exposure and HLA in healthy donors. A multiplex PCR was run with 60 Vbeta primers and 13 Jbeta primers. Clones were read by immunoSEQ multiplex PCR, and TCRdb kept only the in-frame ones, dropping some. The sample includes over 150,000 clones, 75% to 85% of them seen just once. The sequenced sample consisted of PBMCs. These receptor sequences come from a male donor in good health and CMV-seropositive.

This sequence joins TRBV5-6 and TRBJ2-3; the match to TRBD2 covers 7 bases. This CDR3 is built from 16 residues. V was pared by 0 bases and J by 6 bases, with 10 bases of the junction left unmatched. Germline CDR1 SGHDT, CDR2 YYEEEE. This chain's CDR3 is CASSLGLSGLGDTQYF. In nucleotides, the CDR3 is TGTGCCAGCAGCTTGGGGCTTAGCGGGCTGGGGGATACGCAGTATTTT.

Here the CDR3 reads CASSKAGSFQETQYF. CDR3 coding DNA: TGTGCCAGCAGCAAGGCAGGGTCTTTCCAAGAGACCCAGTACTTC. V and J are TRBV14 and TRBJ2-5; tentative D call: TRBD1 (5 bases). The CDR3 is 15 residues long. V lost 5 bases and J 1 base, leaving 14 bases between the germline ends. Germline-derived CDR1 and CDR2 are SGHDN and FVKESK.

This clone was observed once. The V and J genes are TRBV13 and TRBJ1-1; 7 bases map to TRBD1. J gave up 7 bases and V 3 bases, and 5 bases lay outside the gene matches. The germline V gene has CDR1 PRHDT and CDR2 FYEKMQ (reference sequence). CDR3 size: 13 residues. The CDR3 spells CASSFRGSDEAFF. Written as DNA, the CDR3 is TGTGCCAGCAGCTTCAGGGGGTCAGATGAAGCTTTCTTT.

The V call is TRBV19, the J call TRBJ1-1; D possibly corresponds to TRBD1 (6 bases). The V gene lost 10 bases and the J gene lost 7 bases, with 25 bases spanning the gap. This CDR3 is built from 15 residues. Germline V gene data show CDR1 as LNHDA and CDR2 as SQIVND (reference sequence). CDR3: CATSTGGGHSREAFF. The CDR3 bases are TGTGCCACCTCGACAGGTGGAGGACACAGTCGTGAAGCTTTCTTT.

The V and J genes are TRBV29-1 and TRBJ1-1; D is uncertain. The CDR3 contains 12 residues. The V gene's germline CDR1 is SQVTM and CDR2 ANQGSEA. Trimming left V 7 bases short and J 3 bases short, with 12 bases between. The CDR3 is CSAEPGDTEAFF. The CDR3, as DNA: TGCAGCGCCGAGCCCGGGGACACTGAAGCTTTCTTT.

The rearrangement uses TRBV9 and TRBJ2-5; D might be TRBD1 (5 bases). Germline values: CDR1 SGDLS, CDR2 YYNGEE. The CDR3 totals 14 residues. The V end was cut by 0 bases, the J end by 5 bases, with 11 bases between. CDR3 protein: CASSVDPGRETQYF. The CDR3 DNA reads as TGTGCCAGCAGCGTAGACCCAGGGCGGGAGACCCAGTACTTC.

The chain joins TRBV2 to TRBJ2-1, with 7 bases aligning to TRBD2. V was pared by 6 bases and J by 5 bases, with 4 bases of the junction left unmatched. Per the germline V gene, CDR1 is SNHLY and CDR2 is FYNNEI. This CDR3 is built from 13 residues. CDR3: CASRSGAHNEQFF. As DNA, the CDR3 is TGTGCCAGCAGGAGCGGGGCCCACAATGAGCAGTTCTTC. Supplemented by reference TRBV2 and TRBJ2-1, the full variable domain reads EPEVTQTPSHQVTQMGQEVILRCVPISNHLYFYWYRQILGQKVEFLVSFYNNEISEKSEIFDDQFSVERPDGSNFTLKIRSTKLEDSAMYFCASRSGAHNEQFFGPGTRLTVL.

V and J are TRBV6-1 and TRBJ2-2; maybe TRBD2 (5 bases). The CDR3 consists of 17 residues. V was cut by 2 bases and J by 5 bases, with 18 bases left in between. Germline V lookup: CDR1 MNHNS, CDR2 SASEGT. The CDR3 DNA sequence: TGTGCCAGCAGTGAACCCGTTGCCAGCGGCCAAACCGGGGAGCTGTTTTTT. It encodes CASSEPVASGQTGELFF.

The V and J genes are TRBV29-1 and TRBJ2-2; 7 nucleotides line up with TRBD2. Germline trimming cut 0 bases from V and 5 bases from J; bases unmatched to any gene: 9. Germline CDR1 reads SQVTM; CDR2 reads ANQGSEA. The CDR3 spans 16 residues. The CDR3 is CSVEDGERGGTGELFF. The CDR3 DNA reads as TGCAGCGTTGAAGATGGAGAAAGGGGAGGGACCGGGGAGCTGTTTTTT.

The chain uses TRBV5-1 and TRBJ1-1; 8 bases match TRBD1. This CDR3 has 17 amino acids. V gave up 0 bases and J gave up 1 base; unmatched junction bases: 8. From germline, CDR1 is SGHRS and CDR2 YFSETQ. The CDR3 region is CASSLAGQGVGNTEAFF. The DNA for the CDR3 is TGCGCCAGCAGCTTGGCCGGACAGGGCGTGGGGAACACTGAAGCTTTCTTT. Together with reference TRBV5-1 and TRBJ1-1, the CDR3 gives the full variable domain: KAGVTQTPRYLIKTRGQQVTLSCSPISGHRSVSWYQQTPGQGLQFLFEYFSETQRNKGNFPGRFSGRQFSNSRSEMNVSTLELGDSALYLCASSLAGQGVGNTEAFFGQGTRLTVV.

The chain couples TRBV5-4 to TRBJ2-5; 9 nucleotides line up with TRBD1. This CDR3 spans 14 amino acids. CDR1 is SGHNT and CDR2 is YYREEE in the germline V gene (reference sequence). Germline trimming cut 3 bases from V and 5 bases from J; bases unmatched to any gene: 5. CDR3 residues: CASSSDRGGETQYF. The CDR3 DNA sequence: TGTGCCAGCAGCTCGGACAGGGGAGGCGAGACCCAGTACTTC.

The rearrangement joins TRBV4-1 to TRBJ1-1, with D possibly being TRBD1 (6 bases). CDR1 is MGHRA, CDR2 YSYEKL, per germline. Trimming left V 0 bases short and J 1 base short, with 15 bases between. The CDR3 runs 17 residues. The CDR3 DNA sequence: TGCGCCAGCAGCCAAGAGGAAGAGACCAGGGGGAACACTGAAGCTTTCTTT. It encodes CASSQEEETRGNTEAFF.

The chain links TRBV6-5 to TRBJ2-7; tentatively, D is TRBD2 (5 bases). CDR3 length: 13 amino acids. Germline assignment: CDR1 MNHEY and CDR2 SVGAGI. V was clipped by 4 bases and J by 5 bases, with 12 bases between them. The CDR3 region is CASSSSGIDEQYF. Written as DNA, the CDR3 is TGTGCCAGCAGTTCATCCGGGATCGACGAGCAGTACTTC.

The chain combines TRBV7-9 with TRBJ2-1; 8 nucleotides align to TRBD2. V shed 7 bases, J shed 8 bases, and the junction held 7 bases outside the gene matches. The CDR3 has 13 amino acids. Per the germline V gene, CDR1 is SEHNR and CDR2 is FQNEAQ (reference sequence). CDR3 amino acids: CASTRAGGDEQFF. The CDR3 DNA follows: TGTGCCAGCACTCGGGCGGGGGGCGATGAGCAGTTCTTC.